A selection of T cell receptor beta chains follows, all from one sample in a study of blood T cell repertoires in COVID-19. Clones were read by immunoSEQ multiplex PCR, and TCRdb kept only the in-frame ones, dropping some. The repertoire holds approximately 340,000 clones, with approximately 90% as singletons. The specimen was PBMCs or T cells enriched from blood (not recorded which). These receptors all stem from a woman in her thirties or forties who had been exposed to COVID-19. Both conserved end residues are part of each CDR3. The D gene is left open where the match is weak. The size field is filled for only some rows; it gives once, few, many or a size class.

J gene	V gene	clone size	D gene	CDR3 protein	CDR3 DNA
TRBJ1-2	TRBV18	NA	NA	CASSPPLDSYGYTF	TGTGCCAGCTCACCTCCGCTTGACAGTTATGGCTACACCTTC
TRBJ2-1	TRBV5-4	NA	TRBD2	CASSTSSGLAWNEQFF	TGTGCCAGCAGCACCAGTTCGGGACTAGCGTGGAATGAGCAGTTCTTC
TRBJ2-7	TRBV6-5	NA	NA	CATQGHASYEQYF	TGTGCCACGCAGGGTCATGCGTCCTACGAGCAGTACTTC
TRBJ1-2	TRBV3-1/TRBV3-2	NA	TRBD1	CASSQGGTGFQGYTF	TGTGCCAGCAGCCAAGGGGGGACAGGGTTTCAAGGCTACACCTTC
TRBJ1-2	TRBV7-3	once	NA	CASSLSSANYGYTF	TGTGCCAGCAGCTTAAGTTCCGCTAACTATGGCTACACCTTC
TRBJ1-2	TRBV19	NA	TRBD1	CASRTGNIGYGYTF	TGTGCCAGTCGGACAGGGAACATAGGCTATGGCTACACCTTC
TRBJ1-3	TRBV14	NA	NA	CASSPFQSGNTIYF	TGTGCCAGCAGCCCGTTCCAGTCTGGAAACACCATATATTTT
TRBJ2-1	TRBV24-1	NA	NA	CATSDSPRRASYNEQFF	TGTGCCACCAGTGATTCCCCCCGGCGGGCCTCCTACAATGAGCAGTTCTTC
TRBJ1-3	TRBV4-3	NA	NA	CASSQQSAGNTIYF	TGCGCCAGCAGCCAACAGTCCGCTGGAAACACCATATATTTT
TRBJ1-2	TRBV30	NA	NA	CAWRFDGVQYGYTF	TGTGCCTGGAGATTCGACGGAGTCCAGTATGGCTACACCTTC
TRBJ1-2	TRBV30	NA	NA	CAWSFQGSYGYTF	TGTGCCTGGAGTTTCCAGGGAAGCTATGGCTACACCTTC
TRBJ1-2	TRBV25-1	NA	NA	CASSSVSYGYTF	TGTGCCAGCAGTAGCGTCAGCTATGGCTACACCTTC
TRBJ1-2	TRBV27	NA	TRBD1	CASSNRGEYGYTF	TGTGCCAGCAGCAACAGGGGGGAATATGGCTACACCTTC
TRBJ1-2	TRBV7-8	NA	NA	CASSPMRGTGYTF	TGTGCCAGCAGCCCCATGAGGGGGACAGGCTACACCTTC
TRBJ1-2	TRBV30	few	NA	CAWNPGTVYSYGYTF	TGTGCCTGGAACCCAGGAACAGTTTATAGCTATGGCTACACCTTC
TRBJ2-7	TRBV30	NA	TRBD2	CAWRTSGSSYEQYF	TGTGCCTGGAGAACAAGCGGGAGCTCCTACGAGCAGTACTTC
TRBJ2-7	TRBV11-2	NA	TRBD1	CASSSRDRGFHEQYF	TGTGCCAGCAGCTCGCGGGACAGGGGTTTCCATGAGCAGTACTTC
TRBJ2-7	TRBV6-5	once	TRBD1	CASLSEGAEQYF	TGTGCCAGCCTTAGTGAGGGGGCCGAGCAGTACTTC